This entry lists 5 T cell receptor beta chains sequenced from one sample in a study of control samples from healthy donors and cancer patients. Assay used: immunoSEQ multiplex PCR; TCRdb lists only in-frame clones, some missing. The table has fewer than 70,000 clones, 84% seen once. Sample: PBMCs. The receptors were sampled from a woman between 50 and 59 years old with lung cancer.

This clone was detected only once. The chain recombines TRBV2 with TRBJ1-1, with 7 bases that match TRBD1. V was pared by 6 bases and J by 3 bases, with 4 bases of the junction left unmatched. Per the germline V gene, CDR1 is SNHLY and CDR2 is FYNNEI. The CDR3 has 13 residues. CDR3 in DNA: TGTGCCAGCAGATATGACAGGGACACTGAAGCTTTCTTT. It encodes CASRYDRDTEAFF.

The V call is TRBV14, the J call TRBJ2-3; 11 bases are a match to TRBD1. Germline lookup yields CDR1 SGHDN and CDR2 FVKESK. The CDR3 spans 14 residues. Losses at the gene ends were 4 bases for V and 9 bases for J; bases not matched to a gene: 6. In DNA form, the CDR3 reads TGTGCCAGCAGCCCTGGCGGGACAGGGGGGACGCAGTATTTT. This gives the protein CASSPGGTGGTQYF. The entire variable domain, with the rest obtained from reference TRBV14 and TRBJ2-3, is as follows: EAGVTQFPSHSVIEKGQTVTLRCDPISGHDNLYWYRRVMGKEIKFLLHFVKESKQDESGMPNNRFLAERTGGTYSTLKVQPAELEDSGVYFCASSPGGTGGTQYFGPGTRLTVL.

CDR3 in amino acids: CATSTLINTEAFF. CDR3 nucleotides: TGTGCCACCTCGACACTTATTAACACTGAAGCTTTCTTT. The chain links TRBV6-5 to TRBJ1-1; D gene unclear. Germline V gene data show CDR1 as MNHEY and CDR2 as SVGAGI. The CDR3 extends over 13 amino acids. Trimming removed 10 bases at V and 2 bases at J, with 14 bases between.

This chain joins TRBV25-1 and TRBJ1-6, with D unresolved. The V and J ends lost 1 base and 10 bases respectively, with 8 bases between them. The germline V gene has CDR1 MGHDK and CDR2 SYGVNS. CDR3 length: 13 residues. CDR3 amino acids: CASSELSLSPLHF. The CDR3 DNA is TGTGCCAGCAGTGAATTGAGTTTATCACCCCTCCACTTT.

The CDR3, as DNA: TGTGCCAGCAGCGTAGGAAGCAATCCAAACACCATATATTTT. Translation gives CASSVGSNPNTIYF. The V gene is TRBV9, the J gene TRBJ1-3; D remains unclear. With 0 bases removed from V and 6 bases from J, the gap between germline ends came to 10 bases. The length of the CDR3 is 14 residues. Germline assignment: CDR1 SGDLS and CDR2 YYNGEE.